This T cell receptor beta chain is drawn from a study of shared clonotypes between healthy human individuals. Using around 200 ng DNA, approximately 30,000 T cell genomes, the sorted-subset replicate PCRs were run. Libraries were prepared by immunoSEQ multiplex PCR; TCRdb keeps only in-frame clonotypes and omits some of them. The sample has 500,000 or so clones, approximately 95% seen once; the top ten hold approximately 0.06%. This clone appeared a single time. Its antigen is undetermined. Points from the study as a whole: Owing to a small donor count, the genetic and exposure-history diversity represented was limited.

Germline-derived CDR1 and CDR2 are LNHNV and YYDKDF (reference sequence). CDR3 length equals 15 residues. Trimming cost V 0 bases and J 0 bases, with 9 bases left between them. The material sequenced was naive CD4+ T cells sorted from blood. The subset here: CD45RA+ positively selected. The TCR comes from a woman younger than 45 in good health. This rearrangement joins TRBV15 to TRBJ2-7; D perhaps matches TRBD1 (5 bases). The CDR3 nucleotides read TGTGCCACCAGCAGAGAACAGGACGTCTCCTACGAGCAGTACTTC. As protein: CATSREQDVSYEQYF.